The entry below gives a single TCR beta chain sequence along with its context. This receptor's antigen is unknown. Base-call qualities are not available, and no considerably larger clone is one nucleotide away. This entry is derived from a study of OX40 agonist ivuxolimab in advanced cancers. Context from the whole study: Ivuxolimab, which targeted the costimulatory receptor OX40 (CD134), was an agonistic, fully human IgG2 monoclonal antibody. Intravenous ivuxolimab was administered to patients every 2 weeks at six dose levels: 0.01, 0.1, 0.3, 1.5, 3 and 10 mg/kg. Among the 50 to 55 dose-escalation patients, around 20 had hepatocellular carcinoma, around 15 melanoma, 9 renal cell carcinoma and 9 head and neck cancer. In the dose-escalation cohort, approximately 80% of patients were male, and the mean age was around 65 years with a range of roughly 20 to 85. Patients were allowed to have had prior anti-PD-1, anti-PD-L1 or anti-CTLA-4 therapy, and more than 35% of the dose-escalation patients had been treated with checkpoint inhibitors. Three dose-escalation patients achieved partial responses, one with hepatocellular carcinoma and two with cutaneous melanoma. The point of sequencing TCRbeta in the periphery was to test whether ivuxolimab changed TCR sequence diversity and drove clonal T-cell expansion. The monotherapy dose-escalation portion (N of about 49 patients) of the phase I ivuxolimab trial is reported in the paper.

Overall study results and their limits: In the 0.1-3.0 mg/kg groups, partial responders had among the lowest normalized peripheral clonal expansion, particularly in CD8+ T cells. After ivuxolimab, CD8+ T cells had more expanded clones than CD4+ T cells on average. At doses of 0.1 to 3.0 mg/kg, clonal expansion of both CD4+ and CD8+ T cells in blood was seen between baseline and week 6. Low levels of normalized T-cell clonal expansion were also shown by some nonresponding patients. The antigen specificity of the peripheral T cells that underwent clonal expansion was not determined.

For sequencing of the TCRbeta CDR3 region, genomic DNA was extracted from the sorted cells. The immunoSEQ Assay was used to sequence the TCRbeta CDR3 regions. Not all clones reach the TCRdb copy of this immuneACCESS table, which keeps in-frame sequences only. Checked studies attribute under half of the gap to unresolved V genes and leave the rest unexplained. This sample comprises more than 65,000 clones, about 88% of them detected only once. The ten largest clones add up to roughly 1% of the sample. The trial excluded patients who had a history of autoimmune disease or were on systemic immunosuppression. In every dose cohort, peripheral blood was drawn for TCR sequencing at baseline, cycle 4 day 1, and cycle 7 day 1. The samples were taken from a phase I, first-in-human, multicenter, open-label dose-escalation trial of ivuxolimab. Adults with locally advanced or metastatic head and neck squamous cell, hepatocellular, melanoma or renal cell carcinoma were enrolled in the trial. CD4+ and CD8+ T cells were sorted separately from peripheral blood before TCR sequencing.

The germline V gene gives CDR1 as ENHRY and CDR2 as SYGVKD. V drops 8 bases and J drops 7 bases, leaving 18 bases in between. From the cysteine up to the phenylalanine, the CDR3 has a length of 14 residues. Only the CDR3 region is kept as DNA, spanning 42 bases read in frame from base 1. The TCR sequence derives from an adult with an advanced solid tumor such as melanoma, head and neck, liver or kidney cancer. In this chain, TRBV10-3 is recombined with TRBJ1-5, and possibly TRBD1, on 5 matching bases. The source material was CD4+ or CD8+ T cells sorted from blood, sampled in a trial of the OX40 agonist ivuxolimab. The bases read TGTGCCATCGGTTTGGGGGGGGGAGAACAGCCCCAGCATTTT. The resulting protein is CAIGLGGGEQPQHF.